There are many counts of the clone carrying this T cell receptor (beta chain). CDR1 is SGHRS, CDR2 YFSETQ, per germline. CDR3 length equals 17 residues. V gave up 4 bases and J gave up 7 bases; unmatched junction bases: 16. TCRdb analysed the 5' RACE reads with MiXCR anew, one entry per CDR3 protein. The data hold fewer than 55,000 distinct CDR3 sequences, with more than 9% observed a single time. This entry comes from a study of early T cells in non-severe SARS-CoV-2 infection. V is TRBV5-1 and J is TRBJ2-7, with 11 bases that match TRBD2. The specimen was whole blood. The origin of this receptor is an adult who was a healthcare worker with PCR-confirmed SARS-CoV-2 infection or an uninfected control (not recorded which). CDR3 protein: CASSPSSTTSGMGEQYF. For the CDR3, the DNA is TGCGCCAGCAGCCCCTCCTCAACGACTAGCGGGATGGGTGAGCAGTACTTC.